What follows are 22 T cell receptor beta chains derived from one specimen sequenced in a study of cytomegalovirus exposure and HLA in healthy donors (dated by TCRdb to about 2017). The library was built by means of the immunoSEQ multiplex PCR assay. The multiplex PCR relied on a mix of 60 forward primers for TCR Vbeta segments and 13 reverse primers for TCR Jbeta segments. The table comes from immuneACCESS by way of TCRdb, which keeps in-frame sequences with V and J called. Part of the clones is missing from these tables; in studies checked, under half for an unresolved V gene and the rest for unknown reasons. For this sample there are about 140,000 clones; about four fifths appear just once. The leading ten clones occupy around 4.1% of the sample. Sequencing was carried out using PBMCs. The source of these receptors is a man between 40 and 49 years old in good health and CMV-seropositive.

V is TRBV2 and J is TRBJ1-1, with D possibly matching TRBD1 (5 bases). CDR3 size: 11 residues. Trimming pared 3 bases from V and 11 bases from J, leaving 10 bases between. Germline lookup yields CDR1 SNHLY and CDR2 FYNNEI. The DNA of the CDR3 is TGTGCCAGCAGTGAGGGCAGGGTGGCTTTCTTT. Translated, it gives CASSEGRVAFF.

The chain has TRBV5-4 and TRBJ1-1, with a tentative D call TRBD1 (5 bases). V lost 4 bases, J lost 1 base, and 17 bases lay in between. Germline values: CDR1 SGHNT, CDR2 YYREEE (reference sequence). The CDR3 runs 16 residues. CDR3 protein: CASSAPSSGQNTEAFF. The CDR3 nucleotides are TGTGCCAGCAGCGCCCCCTCCTCAGGACAGAACACTGAAGCTTTCTTT.

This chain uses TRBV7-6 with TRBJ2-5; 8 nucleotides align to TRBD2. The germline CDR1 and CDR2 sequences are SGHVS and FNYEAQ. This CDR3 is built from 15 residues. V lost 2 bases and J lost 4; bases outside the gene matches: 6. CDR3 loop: CASSLFGRGGETQYF. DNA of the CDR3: TGTGCCAGCAGCTTATTCGGGAGGGGAGGAGAGACCCAGTACTTC. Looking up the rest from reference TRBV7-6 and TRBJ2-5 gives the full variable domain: GAGVSQSPRYKVTKRGQDVALRCDPISGHVSLYWYRQALGQGPEFLTYFNYEAQQDKSGLPNDRFSAERPEGSISTLTIQRTEQRDSAMYRCASSLFGRGGETQYFGPGTRLLVL.

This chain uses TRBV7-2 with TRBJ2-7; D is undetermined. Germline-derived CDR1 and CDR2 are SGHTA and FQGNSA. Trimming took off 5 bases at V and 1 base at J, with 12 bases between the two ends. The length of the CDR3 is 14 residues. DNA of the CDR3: TGTGCCAGCAGCCAGATCACCGGGTCCTACGAGCAGTACTTC. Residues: CASSQITGSYEQYF. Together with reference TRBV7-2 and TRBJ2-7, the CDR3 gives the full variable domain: GAGVSQSPSNKVTEKGKDVELRCDPISGHTALYWYRQSLGQGLEFLIYFQGNSAPDKSGLPSDRFSAERTGGSVSTLTIQRTQQEDSAVYLCASSQITGSYEQYFGPGTRLTVT.

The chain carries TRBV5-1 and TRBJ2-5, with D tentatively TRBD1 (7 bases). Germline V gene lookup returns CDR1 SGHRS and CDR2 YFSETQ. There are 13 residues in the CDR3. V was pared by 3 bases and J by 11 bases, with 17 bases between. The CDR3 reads CASSSDRRREQYF. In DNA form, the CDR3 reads TGCGCCAGCAGCTCGGACAGGCGGAGGGAGCAGTACTTC.

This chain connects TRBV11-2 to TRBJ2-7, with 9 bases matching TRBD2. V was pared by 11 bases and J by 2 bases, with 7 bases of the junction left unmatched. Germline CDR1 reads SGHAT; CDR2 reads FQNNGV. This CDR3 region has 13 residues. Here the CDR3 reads CAGGGGDPYEQYF. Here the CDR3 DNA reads TGTGCCGGGGGCGGGGGGGATCCCTACGAGCAGTACTTC.

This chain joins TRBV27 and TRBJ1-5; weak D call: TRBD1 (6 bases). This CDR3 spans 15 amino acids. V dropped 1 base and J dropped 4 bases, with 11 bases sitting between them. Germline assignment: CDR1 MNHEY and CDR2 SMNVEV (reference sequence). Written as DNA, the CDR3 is TGTGCCAGCAGTTTATGGGCAGGGGAGAATCAGCCCCAGCATTTT. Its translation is CASSLWAGENQPQHF.

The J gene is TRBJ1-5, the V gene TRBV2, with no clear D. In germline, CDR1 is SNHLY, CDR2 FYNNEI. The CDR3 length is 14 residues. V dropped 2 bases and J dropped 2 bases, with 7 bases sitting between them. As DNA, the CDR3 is TGTGCCAGCAGTGAAAGGCTAGGCAATCAGCCCCAGCATTTT. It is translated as CASSERLGNQPQHF.

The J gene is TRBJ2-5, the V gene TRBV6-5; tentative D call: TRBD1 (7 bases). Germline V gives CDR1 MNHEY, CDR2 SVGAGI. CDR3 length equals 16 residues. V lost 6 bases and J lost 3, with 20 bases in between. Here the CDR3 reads CASSYRGGGRKETQYF. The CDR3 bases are TGTGCCAGCAGCTACAGGGGAGGTGGGCGTAAAGAGACCCAGTACTTC.

CDR3 loop: CASSFQALAEAFF. In nucleotides, the CDR3 is TGTGCCAGCAGCTTTCAGGCTTTGGCTGAAGCTTTCTTT. The rearrangement links TRBV7-9 to TRBJ1-1; D gene unclear. This CDR3 region has 13 residues. Per the germline V gene, CDR1 is SEHNR and CDR2 is FQNEAQ (reference sequence). Trimming removed 3 bases at V and 6 bases at J, with 11 bases between.

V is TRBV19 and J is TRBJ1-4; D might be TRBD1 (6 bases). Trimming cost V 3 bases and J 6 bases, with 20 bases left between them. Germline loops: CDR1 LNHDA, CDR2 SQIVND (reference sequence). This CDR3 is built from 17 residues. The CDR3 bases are TGTGCCAGTAGTATTGAGGATCGGACAGAGTTGGATGAAAAACTGTTTTTT. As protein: CASSIEDRTELDEKLFF. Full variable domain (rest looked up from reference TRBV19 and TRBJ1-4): DGGITQSPKYLFRKEGQNVTLSCEQNLNHDAMYWYRQDPGQGLRLIYYSQIVNDFQKGDIAEGYSVSREKKESFPLTVTSAQKNPTAFYLCASSIEDRTELDEKLFFGSGTQLSVL.

The CDR3 coding sequence is TGCGCCAGCAGTGAGTGCGGGGGAAGGGATGAGCAGTTCTTC. Protein: CASSECGGRDEQFF. The rearrangement joins TRBV10-1 to TRBJ2-1; 7 bases align to TRBD2. The CDR3 runs 14 residues. CDR1 and CDR2 (germline): WNHNN, SYGVQD (reference sequence). V was pared by 1 base and J by 8 bases, with 5 bases of the junction left unmatched.

In nucleotides, the CDR3 is TGTGCCAGCTCACCATTCGAGGGGGCCGGCACCGGGGAGCTGTTTTTT. Translating gives CASSPFEGAGTGELFF. The V gene is TRBV18, the J gene TRBJ2-2; TRBD1 aligns across 7 bases. The CDR3 sequence is 16 residues long. Trimming cost V 2 bases and J 4 bases; bases outside gene matches: 7. CDR1 is KGHSH, CDR2 LQKENI, per germline.

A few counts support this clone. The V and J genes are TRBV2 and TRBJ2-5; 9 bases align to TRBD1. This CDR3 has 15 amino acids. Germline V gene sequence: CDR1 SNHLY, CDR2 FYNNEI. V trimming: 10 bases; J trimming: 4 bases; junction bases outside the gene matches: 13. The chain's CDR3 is CATTGGEIWGETQYF. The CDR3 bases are TGTGCCACGACAGGGGGTGAAATTTGGGGAGAGACCCAGTACTTC.

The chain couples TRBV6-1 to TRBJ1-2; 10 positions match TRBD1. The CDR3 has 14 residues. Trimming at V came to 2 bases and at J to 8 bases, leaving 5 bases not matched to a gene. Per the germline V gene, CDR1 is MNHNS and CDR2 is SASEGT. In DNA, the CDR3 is TGTGCCAGCAGTGAATTGGACAGGGGGTACGGCTACACCTTC. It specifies CASSELDRGYGYTF.

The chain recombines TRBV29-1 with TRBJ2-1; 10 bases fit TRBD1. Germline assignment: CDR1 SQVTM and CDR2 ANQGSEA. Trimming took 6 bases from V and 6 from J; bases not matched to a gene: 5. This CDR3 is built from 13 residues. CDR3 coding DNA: TGCAGCGTGTGGGACAGGGGTACCAATGAGCAGTTCTTC. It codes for CSVWDRGTNEQFF.

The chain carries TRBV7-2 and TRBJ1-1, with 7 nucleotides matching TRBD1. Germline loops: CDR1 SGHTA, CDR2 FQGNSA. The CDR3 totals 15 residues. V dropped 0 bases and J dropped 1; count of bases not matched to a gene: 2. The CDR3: CASSLATGTNTEAFF. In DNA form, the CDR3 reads TGTGCCAGCAGCTTAGCGACAGGGACGAACACTGAAGCTTTCTTT. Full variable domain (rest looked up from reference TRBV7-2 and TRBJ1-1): GAGVSQSPSNKVTEKGKDVELRCDPISGHTALYWYRQSLGQGLEFLIYFQGNSAPDKSGLPSDRFSAERTGGSVSTLTIQRTQQEDSAVYLCASSLATGTNTEAFFGQGTRLTVV.

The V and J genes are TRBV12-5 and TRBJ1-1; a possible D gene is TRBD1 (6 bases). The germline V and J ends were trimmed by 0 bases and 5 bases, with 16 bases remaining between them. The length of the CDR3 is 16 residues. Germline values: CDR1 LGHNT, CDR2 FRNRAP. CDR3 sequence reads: CASGLVVGARVTEAFF. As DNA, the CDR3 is TGTGCTAGTGGTTTGGTAGTGGGGGCCAGAGTGACTGAAGCTTTCTTT.

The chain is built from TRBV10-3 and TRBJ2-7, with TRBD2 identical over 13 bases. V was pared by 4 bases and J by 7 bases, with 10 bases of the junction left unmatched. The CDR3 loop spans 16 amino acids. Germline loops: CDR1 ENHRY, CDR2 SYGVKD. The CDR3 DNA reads TGTGCCATCAGTGTGCCGGGGACTAGCGGGACTGGTGAGCAGTACTTC. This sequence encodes CAISVPGTSGTGEQYF.

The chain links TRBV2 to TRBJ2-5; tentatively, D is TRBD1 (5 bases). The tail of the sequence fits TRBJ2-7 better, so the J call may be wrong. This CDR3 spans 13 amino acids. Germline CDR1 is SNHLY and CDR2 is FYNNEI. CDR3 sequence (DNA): TGTGCCAGCTGCCCTAGACAGAACTACGAGCAGTACTTC. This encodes CASCPRQNYEQYF.

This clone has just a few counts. This CDR3 is CATSRGTVGGYGYTF. CDR3 nucleotides: TGTGCCACCAGCAGAGGGACCGTTGGGGGGTATGGCTACACCTTC. This sequence joins TRBV15 and TRBJ1-2; weak D call: TRBD1 (5 bases). Germline V gene lookup returns CDR1 LNHNV and CDR2 YYDKDF (reference sequence). The CDR3 has 15 amino acids. Trimming took 1 base from V and 5 from J, leaving 14 bases between them.

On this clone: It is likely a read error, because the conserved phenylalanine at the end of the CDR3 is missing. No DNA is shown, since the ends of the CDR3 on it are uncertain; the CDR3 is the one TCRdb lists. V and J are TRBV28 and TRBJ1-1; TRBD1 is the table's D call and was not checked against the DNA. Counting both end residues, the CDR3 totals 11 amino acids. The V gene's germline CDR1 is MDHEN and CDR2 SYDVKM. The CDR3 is CASSIPGQVAL.